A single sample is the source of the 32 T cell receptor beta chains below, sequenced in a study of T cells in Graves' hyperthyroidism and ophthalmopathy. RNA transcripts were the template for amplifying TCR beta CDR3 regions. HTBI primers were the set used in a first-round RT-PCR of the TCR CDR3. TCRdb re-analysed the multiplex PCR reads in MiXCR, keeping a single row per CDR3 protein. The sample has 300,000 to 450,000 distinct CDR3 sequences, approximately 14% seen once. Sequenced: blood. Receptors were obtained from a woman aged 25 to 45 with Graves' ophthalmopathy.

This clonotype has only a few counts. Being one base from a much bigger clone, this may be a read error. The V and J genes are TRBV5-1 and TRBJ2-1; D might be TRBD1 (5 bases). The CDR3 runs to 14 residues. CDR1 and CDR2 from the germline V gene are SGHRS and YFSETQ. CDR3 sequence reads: CASRYDSSYNEQSF. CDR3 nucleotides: TGCGCCAGCAGGTACGACAGCTCCTACAATGAGCAGTCCTTC.

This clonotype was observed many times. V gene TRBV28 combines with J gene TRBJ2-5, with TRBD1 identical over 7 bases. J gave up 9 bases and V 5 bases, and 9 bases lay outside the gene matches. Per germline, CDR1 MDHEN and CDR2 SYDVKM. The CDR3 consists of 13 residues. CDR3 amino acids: CASSPDRRAAQYF. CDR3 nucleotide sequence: TGTGCCAGCAGTCCGGACAGGAGAGCGGCCCAGTACTTC.

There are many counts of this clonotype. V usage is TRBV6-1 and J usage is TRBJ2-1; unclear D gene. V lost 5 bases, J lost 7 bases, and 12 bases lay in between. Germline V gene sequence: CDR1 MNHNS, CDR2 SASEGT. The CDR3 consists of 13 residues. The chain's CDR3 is CASSYNSRNEQFF. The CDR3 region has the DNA TGTGCCAGCAGTTACAATTCCAGAAATGAGCAGTTCTTC.

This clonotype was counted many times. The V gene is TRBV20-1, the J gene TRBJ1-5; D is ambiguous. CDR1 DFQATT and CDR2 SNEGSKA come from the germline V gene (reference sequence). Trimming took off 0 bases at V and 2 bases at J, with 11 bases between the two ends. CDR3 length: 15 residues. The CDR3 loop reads CSARDVAFGNQPQHF. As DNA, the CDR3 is TGCAGTGCTAGAGATGTGGCCTTCGGCAATCAGCCCCAGCATTTT.

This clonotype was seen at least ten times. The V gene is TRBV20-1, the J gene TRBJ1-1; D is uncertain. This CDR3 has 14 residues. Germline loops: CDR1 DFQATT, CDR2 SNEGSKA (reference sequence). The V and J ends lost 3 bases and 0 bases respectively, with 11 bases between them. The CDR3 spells CSARFQGMNTEAFF. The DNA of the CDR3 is TGCAGTGCTAGGTTTCAAGGGATGAACACTGAAGCTTTCTTT.

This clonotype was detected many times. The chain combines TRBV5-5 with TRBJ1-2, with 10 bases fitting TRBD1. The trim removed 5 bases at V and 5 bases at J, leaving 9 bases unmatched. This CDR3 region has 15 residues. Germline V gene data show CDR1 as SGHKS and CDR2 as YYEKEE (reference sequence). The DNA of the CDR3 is TGTGCCAGCAGGCGCGGTGGGACAGGGGATTATGGCTACACCTTC. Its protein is CASRRGGTGDYGYTF.

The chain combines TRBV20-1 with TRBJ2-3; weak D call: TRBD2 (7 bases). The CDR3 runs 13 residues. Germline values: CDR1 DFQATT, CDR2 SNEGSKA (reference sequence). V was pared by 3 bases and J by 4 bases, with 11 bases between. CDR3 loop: CSASEGGADTQYF. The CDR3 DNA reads TGCAGTGCTAGTGAGGGGGGGGCAGATACGCAGTATTTT.

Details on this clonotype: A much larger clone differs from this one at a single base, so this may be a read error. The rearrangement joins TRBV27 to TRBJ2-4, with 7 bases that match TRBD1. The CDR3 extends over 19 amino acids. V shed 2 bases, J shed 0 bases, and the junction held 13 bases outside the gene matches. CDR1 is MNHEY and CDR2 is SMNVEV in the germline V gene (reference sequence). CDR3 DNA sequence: TGTGCCAGCAGTTTAGTGGGACAGAGGGCGAGCGTAGCCAAAAACATTCAGTACTTC. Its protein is CASSLVGQRASVAKNIQYF.

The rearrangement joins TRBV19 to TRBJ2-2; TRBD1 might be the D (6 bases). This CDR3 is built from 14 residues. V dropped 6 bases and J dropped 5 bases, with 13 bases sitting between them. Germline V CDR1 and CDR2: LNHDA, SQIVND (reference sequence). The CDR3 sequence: CASRGTRWTGELFF. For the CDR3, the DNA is TGTGCCAGTAGGGGGACAAGGTGGACCGGGGAGCTGTTTTTT.

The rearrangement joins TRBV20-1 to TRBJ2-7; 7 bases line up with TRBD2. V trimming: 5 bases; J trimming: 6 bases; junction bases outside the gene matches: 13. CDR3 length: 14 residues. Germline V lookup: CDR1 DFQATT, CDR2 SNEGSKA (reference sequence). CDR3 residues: CSAVPGLPPFEQYF. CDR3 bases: TGCAGTGCTGTACCGGGACTACCCCCGTTCGAGCAGTACTTC.

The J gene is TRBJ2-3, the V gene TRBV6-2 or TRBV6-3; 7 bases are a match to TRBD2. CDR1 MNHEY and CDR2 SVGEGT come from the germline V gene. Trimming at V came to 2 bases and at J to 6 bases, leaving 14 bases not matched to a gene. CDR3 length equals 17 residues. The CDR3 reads CASSYHLGSGATDTQYF. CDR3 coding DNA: TGTGCCAGCAGTTACCACCTCGGGAGCGGGGCCACCGATACGCAGTATTTT.

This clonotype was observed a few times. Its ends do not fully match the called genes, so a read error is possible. The CDR3 here is CSARDGRFQETLYF. CDR3 DNA sequence: TGCAGTGCTAGAGATGGTCGCTTCCAAGAGACCCTGTACTTC. The chain links TRBV20-1 to TRBJ2-5, with no clear D. Germline V gives CDR1 DFQATT, CDR2 SNEGSKA (reference sequence). The CDR3 runs to 14 residues.

The CDR3 loop is CATSDSDYGYTF. The CDR3 region has the DNA TGTGCCACGTCGGACAGTGACTATGGCTACACCTTC. The genes are TRBV28 and TRBJ1-2; TRBD1 is a possible D gene (6 bases). CDR1 and CDR2 from the germline V gene are MDHEN and SYDVKM. The CDR3 runs 12 residues. V was pared by 10 bases and J by 3 bases, with 12 bases between.

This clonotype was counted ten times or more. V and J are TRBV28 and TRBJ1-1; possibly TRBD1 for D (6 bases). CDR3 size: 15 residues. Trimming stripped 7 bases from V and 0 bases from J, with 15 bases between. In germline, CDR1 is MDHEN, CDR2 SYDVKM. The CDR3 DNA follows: TGTGCCAGCACCCGATCAGGACAGATGAACACTGAAGCTTTCTTT. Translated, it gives CASTRSGQMNTEAFF.

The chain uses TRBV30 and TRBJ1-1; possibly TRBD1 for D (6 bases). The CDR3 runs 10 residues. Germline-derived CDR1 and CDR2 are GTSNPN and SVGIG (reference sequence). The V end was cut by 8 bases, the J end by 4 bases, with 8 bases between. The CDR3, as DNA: TGTGCCCAGGGGTTCACTGAAGCTTTCTTT. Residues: CAQGFTEAFF.

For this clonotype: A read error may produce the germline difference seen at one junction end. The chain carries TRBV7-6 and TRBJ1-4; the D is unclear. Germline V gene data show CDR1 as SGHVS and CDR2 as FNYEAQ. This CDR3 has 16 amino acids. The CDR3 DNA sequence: TGTGCCAGCAGCCCTCGGGGAGGACCAACTAATGAAGAACTGTTTTTT. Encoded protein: CASSPRGGPTNEELFF. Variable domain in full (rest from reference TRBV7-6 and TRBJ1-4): GAGVSQSPRYKVTKRGQDVALRCDPISGHVSLYWYRQALGQGPEFLTYFNYEAQQDKSGLPNDRFSAERPEGSISTLTIQRTEQRDSAMYRCASSPRGGPTNEELFFGSGTQLSVL.

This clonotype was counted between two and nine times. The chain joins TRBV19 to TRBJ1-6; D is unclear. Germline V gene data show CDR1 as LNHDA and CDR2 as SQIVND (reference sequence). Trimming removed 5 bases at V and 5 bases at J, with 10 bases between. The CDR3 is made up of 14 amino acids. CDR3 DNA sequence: TGTGCCAGTAGTCTATCCGCGAATAATTCACCCCTCCACTTT. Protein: CASSLSANNSPLHF.

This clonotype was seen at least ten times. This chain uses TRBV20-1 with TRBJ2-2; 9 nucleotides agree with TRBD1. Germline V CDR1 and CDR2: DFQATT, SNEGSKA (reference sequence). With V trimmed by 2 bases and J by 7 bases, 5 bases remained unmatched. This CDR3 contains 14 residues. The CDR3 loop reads CSARWGQGIGELFF. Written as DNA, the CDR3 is TGCAGTGCTAGATGGGGACAGGGAATCGGGGAGCTGTTTTTT.

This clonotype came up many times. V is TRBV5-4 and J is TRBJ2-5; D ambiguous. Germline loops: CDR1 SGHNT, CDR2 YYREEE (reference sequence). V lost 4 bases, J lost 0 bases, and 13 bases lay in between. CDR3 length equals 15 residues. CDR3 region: CASSPTLTDQETQYF. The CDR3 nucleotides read TGTGCCAGCAGCCCCACCCTCACCGACCAAGAGACCCAGTACTTC.

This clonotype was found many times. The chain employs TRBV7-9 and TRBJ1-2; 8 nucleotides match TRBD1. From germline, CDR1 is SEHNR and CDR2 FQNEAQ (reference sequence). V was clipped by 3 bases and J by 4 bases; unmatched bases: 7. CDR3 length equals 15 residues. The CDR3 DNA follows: TGTGCCAGCAGCTTGACAGGGGAGGTTAGCTATGGCTACACCTTC. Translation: CASSLTGEVSYGYTF.

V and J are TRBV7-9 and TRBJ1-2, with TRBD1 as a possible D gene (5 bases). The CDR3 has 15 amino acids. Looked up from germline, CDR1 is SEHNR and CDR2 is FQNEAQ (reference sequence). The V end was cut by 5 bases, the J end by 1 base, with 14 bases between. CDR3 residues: CASSPPPTDNYGYTF. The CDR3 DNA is TGTGCCAGCAGCCCTCCACCGACAGATAACTATGGCTACACCTTC. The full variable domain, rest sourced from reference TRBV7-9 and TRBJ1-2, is DTGVSQNPRHKITKRGQNVTFRCDPISEHNRLYWYRQTLGQGPEFLTYFQNEAQLEKSRLLSDRFSAERPKGSFSTLEIQRTEQGDSAMYLCASSPPPTDNYGYTFGSGTRLTVV.

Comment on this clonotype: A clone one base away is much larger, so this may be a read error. In nucleotides, the CDR3 is TGTGCCAGCGACCGGGACCTCAAGACTGAAGCTTTCTTT. This encodes CASDRDLKTEAFF. This sequence joins TRBV2 and TRBJ1-1; D is possibly TRBD1 (5 bases). In germline, CDR1 is SNHLY, CDR2 FYNNEI. Trimming stripped 8 bases from V and 5 bases from J, with 15 bases between. This CDR3 spans 13 amino acids.

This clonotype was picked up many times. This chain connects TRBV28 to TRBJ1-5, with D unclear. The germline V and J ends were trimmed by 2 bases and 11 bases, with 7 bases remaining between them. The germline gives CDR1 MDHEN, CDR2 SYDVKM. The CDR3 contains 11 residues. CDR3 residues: CASSLSSSQHF. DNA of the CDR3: TGTGCCAGCAGTTTAAGTTCTTCCCAGCATTTT.

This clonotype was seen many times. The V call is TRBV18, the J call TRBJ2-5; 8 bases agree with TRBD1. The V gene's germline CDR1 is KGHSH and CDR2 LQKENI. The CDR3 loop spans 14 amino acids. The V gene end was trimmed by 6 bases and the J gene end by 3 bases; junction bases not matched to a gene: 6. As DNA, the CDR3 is TGTGCCAGCTCGCTGGGACAGGTTAAAGAGACCCAGTACTTC. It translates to CASSLGQVKETQYF.

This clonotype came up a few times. This CDR3 is CASSITRALGVYNEQFF. The CDR3 DNA follows: TGTGCCAGTAGTATCACGAGGGCGCTAGGGGTCTACAATGAGCAGTTCTTC. The chain joins TRBV19 to TRBJ2-1; D may correspond to TRBD1 or TRBD2 (5 bases each). Per the germline V gene, CDR1 is LNHDA and CDR2 is SQIVND (reference sequence). The CDR3 totals 17 residues. V lost 3 bases, J lost 3 bases, and 18 bases lay in between.

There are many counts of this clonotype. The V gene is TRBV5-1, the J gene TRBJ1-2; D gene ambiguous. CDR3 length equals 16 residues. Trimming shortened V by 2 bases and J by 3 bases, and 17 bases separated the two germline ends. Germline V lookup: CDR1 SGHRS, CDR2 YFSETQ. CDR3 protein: CASSFYSIGPYYGYTF. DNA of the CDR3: TGCGCCAGCAGCTTTTATTCGATAGGGCCTTACTATGGCTACACCTTC.

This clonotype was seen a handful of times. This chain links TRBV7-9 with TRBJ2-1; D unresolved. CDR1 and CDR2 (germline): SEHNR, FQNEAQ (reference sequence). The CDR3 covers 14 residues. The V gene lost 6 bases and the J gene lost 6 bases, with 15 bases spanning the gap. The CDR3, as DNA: TGTGCCAGCAGTGGAGTAGTAGGTTCCAATGAGCAGTTCTTC. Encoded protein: CASSGVVGSNEQFF.

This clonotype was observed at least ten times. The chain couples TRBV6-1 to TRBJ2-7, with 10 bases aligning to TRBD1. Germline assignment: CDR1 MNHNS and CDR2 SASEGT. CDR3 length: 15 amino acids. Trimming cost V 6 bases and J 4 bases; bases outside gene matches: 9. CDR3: CASSEPGQGQYEQYF. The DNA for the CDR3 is TGTGCCAGCAGCGAACCGGGACAGGGGCAATACGAGCAGTACTTC.

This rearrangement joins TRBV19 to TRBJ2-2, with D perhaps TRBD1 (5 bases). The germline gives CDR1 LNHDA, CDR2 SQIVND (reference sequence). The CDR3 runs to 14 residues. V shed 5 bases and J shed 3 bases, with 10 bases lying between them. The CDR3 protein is CASSAVTDTGELFF. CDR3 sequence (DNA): TGTGCCAGTAGTGCCGTGACAGACACCGGGGAGCTGTTTTTT.

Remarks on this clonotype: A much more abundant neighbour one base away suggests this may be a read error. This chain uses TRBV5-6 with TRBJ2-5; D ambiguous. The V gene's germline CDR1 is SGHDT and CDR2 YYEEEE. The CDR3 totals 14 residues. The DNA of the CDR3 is TGTGCCAGCAGCTTGCCTTCCCCCCAAGAGTCCCAGTACTTC. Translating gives CASSLPSPQESQYF.

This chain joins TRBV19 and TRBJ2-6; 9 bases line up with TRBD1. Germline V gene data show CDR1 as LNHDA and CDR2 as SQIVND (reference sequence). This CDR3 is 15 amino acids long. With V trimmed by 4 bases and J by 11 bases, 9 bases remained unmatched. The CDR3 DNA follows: TGTGCCAGTAGTAGCGGACAGGGGAAAATCGACGTCCTGACTTTC. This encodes CASSSGQGKIDVLTF.

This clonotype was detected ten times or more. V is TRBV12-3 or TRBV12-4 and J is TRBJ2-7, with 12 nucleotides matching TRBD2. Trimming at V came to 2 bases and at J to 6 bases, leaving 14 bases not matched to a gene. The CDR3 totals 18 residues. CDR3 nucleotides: TGTGCCAGCAGTTTACCAATACTAGCGGGGGGCGCCCCGTGCGAGCAGTACTTC. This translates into CASSLPILAGGAPCEQYF.